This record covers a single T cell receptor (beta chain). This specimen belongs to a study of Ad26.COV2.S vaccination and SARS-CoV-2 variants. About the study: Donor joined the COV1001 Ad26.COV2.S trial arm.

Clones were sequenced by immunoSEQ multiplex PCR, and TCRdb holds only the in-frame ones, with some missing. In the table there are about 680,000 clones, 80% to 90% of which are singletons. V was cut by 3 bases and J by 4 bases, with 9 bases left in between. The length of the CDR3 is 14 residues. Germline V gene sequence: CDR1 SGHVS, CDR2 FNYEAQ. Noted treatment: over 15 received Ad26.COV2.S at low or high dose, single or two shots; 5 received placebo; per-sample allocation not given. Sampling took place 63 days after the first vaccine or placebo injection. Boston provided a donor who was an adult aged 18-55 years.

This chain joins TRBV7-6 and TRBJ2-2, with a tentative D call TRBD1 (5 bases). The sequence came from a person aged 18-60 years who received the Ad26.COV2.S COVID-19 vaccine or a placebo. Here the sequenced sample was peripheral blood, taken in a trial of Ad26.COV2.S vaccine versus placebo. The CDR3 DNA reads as TGTGCCAGCAGCTTTCGACAGATCACCGGGGAGCTGTTTTTT. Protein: CASSFRQITGELFF.